This T cell receptor (beta chain) was captured by sequencing in a study of radiation and T cells in renal cell carcinoma. Study-wide results and limits: No pretreatment tumor biopsies were available for baseline clonotypes.

Profiling relied on immunoSEQ multiplex PCR, and the TCRdb table lists in-frame clones only, not all of them. The table records 150,000 or so clones, around 78% of them present only once. A remark on this clone: What it binds is not known.

Trimming took 0 bases from V and 5 from J, leaving 6 bases between them. Per germline, CDR1 SGHRS and CDR2 YFSETQ. CDR3 length equals 13 residues. The time point is: baseline pretreatment blood. Stated treatment: 15 Gy SBRT to primary tumor, nephrectomy 4 weeks later. Serial blood draws occurred at baseline and 2 and 4 weeks post-SBRT. The patient's renal cell carcinoma had clear cell pathology. The specimen was blood, collected from a patient whose treatment included radiotherapy and nephrectomy. This TCR was recovered from a woman aged 45-59 years with renal cell carcinoma. This chain connects TRBV5-1 to TRBJ2-1; no definite D call. The CDR3 coding sequence is TGCGCCAGCAGCTTGGCACTGGACAATGAGCAGTTCTTC. Its protein product is CASSLALDNEQFF.